This T cell receptor beta chain was recovered during a study of spatial heterogeneity in lung cancer. Study details: More beta-chain than alpha-chain sequences were consistently detected. The library had UMIs, and each TCR and UMI pair averaged more than ten raw reads. Study-wide results and limits: Intratumoral expanded alpha and beta TCR counts were found to track tumor mutation counts.

This clonotype was seen many times. What it recognizes is unknown. The time point: sample taken at primary tumor resection. Tumor, nontumor lung or frozen PBMC supplied whole RNA, sequenced without sorting. Trimming removed 0 bases from V and 5 bases from J, with 7 bases in between. CDR1 and CDR2 (germline): SGHAT, FQNNGV. This CDR3 has 13 amino acids. Every individual TCR cDNA molecule carried its own unique molecular identifier, which allowed correction of PCR and sequencing errors. Using its own MiXCR run on the 5' RACE reads, TCRdb lists one record per CDR3 protein. In the table there are 3,500 to 4,500 distinct CDR3 sequences, roughly 6% of which are singletons.

The source was lung tumor tissue, collected at surgery. The clonotype originates from a male donor with early-stage non-small cell lung cancer. The V gene is TRBV11-2, the J gene TRBJ1-2; perhaps TRBD1 as D (6 bases). CDR3 DNA sequence: TGTGCCAGCAGCTTAGAAGGGGGGTATGGCTACACCTTC. Translation: CASSLEGGYGYTF.